The 25 T cell receptor beta chains in this list originate from one sample, sequenced in a study of metastatic and nonmetastatic thyroid tumors. TCRdb reanalyzed the PCR reads with MiXCR. The sample has 22,000 or so clones, less than 25% seen once; the top ten hold approximately 13%. All patients were untreated before thyroid surgery. The sequencing input was tumor tissue. These receptors originate from a female donor with papillary thyroid cancer or a benign thyroid nodule (not recorded which). Some clones in this sample may be carry-over from other donors' samples.

This chain links TRBV28 with TRBJ1-2; no definite D call. This CDR3 region has 15 residues. Germline CDR1 reads MDHEN; CDR2 reads SYDVKM. V dropped 2 bases and J dropped 6 bases, with 16 bases sitting between them. The CDR3 sequence: CASSLMPDGPDGYTF. DNA for the CDR3: TGTGCCAGCAGTTTAATGCCGGACGGCCCGGATGGCTACACCTTC.

This clone was seen repeatedly, ten times or more. V gene TRBV29-1 combines with J gene TRBJ2-3; D call uncertain. With 1 base removed from V and 2 bases from J, the gap between germline ends came to 4 bases. The CDR3 is made up of 12 amino acids. Germline loops: CDR1 SQVTM, CDR2 ANQGSEA. CDR3 DNA sequence: TGCAGCGTTGAAGGACTCACAGATACGCAGTATTTT. This translates into CSVEGLTDTQYF.

This clone was recorded at least ten times. This chain connects TRBV19 to TRBJ1-1, with D hard to call. CDR1 is LNHDA, CDR2 SQIVND, per germline (reference sequence). This CDR3 region has 12 residues. Trimming cost V 9 bases and J 0 bases, with 8 bases left between them. The CDR3 DNA reads TGTGCCAGCGCAGGCTTGAACACTGAAGCTTTCTTT. It yields the protein CASAGLNTEAFF.

This clone was observed many times. A much larger clonotype is one base distant, so this may be a read error. This chain connects TRBV6-2 or TRBV6-3 to TRBJ1-2; the D is unclear. Germline V gives CDR1 MNHEY, CDR2 SVGEGT. The CDR3 covers 12 residues. V was trimmed by 5 bases and J by 7 bases, leaving 11 bases between them. CDR3 DNA: TGTGCCAGCAGTCCCGGTGCTTTTGGCTACACCTTC. Its translation is CASSPGAFGYTF.

This clone is medium-sized (0.01 to 0.1%). The gene calls are TRBV3-1 and TRBJ2-7; D is perhaps TRBD2 (7 bases). Trimming left V 3 bases short and J 0 bases short, with 12 bases between. Germline V gene lookup returns CDR1 LGHDT and CDR2 YNNKEL (reference sequence). This CDR3 spans 15 amino acids. For the CDR3, the DNA is TGTGCCAGCAGCCACTGGGGGGGCAGCTCCTACGAGCAGTACTTC. This gives the protein CASSHWGGSSYEQYF.

This clone was counted many times. The chain has TRBV3-1 and TRBJ2-6, with unresolved D. The CDR3 extends over 14 amino acids. The V and J ends lost 2 bases and 2 bases respectively, with 4 bases between them. CDR1 and CDR2 (germline): LGHDT, YNNKEL (reference sequence). The CDR3 DNA follows: TGTGCCAGCAGCCAACAAACTGGGGCCAACGTCCTGACTTTC. This codes for CASSQQTGANVLTF.

This chain links TRBV11-2 with TRBJ1-2; D gene unclear. The CDR3 has 14 amino acids. V was pared by 0 bases and J by 2 bases, with 7 bases between. Germline V gene lookup returns CDR1 SGHAT and CDR2 FQNNGV. CDR3 nucleotides: TGTGCCAGCAGCTTAGATCTACGGAACTATGGCTACACCTTC. It is translated as CASSLDLRNYGYTF.

The rearrangement uses TRBV20-1 and TRBJ2-1; 8 nucleotides agree with TRBD2. Germline trimming cut 8 bases from V and 5 bases from J; bases unmatched to any gene: 11. The germline V gene encodes CDR1 DFQATT and CDR2 SNEGSKA (reference sequence). The CDR3 length is 14 residues. CDR3 nucleotides: TGCAGTACTTGGAGTCCAGCGGGAGACAATGAGCAGTTCTTC. It specifies CSTWSPAGDNEQFF.

This rearrangement joins TRBV30 to TRBJ1-5; perhaps TRBD1 as D (6 bases). V lost 1 base and J 1 base, leaving 14 bases between the germline ends. CDR1 is GTSNPN, CDR2 SVGIG, per germline (reference sequence). The CDR3 consists of 16 residues. CDR3 sequence (DNA): TGTGCCTGGAGTGGATTGGGGGGCTTAAGCAATCAGCCCCAGCATTTT. Residues: CAWSGLGGLSNQPQHF.

Ten or more counts support this clone. The chain recombines TRBV18 with TRBJ2-5; tentative D call: TRBD1 (6 bases). Germline V lookup: CDR1 KGHSH, CDR2 LQKENI. V shed 6 bases and J shed 2 bases, with 16 bases lying between them. This CDR3 comprises 15 residues. The CDR3 nucleotides read TGTGCCAGCTCGCGTATGACAGGCCCTCAAGAGACCCAGTACTTC. Protein: CASSRMTGPQETQYF.

This clone was counted many times. The J gene is TRBJ1-3, the V gene TRBV19; the D gene is possibly TRBD1 (5 bases). V shed 3 bases and J shed 0 bases, with 12 bases lying between them. The CDR3 extends over 16 amino acids. Germline V lookup: CDR1 LNHDA, CDR2 SQIVND (reference sequence). CDR3 region: CASSMGVRNSGNTIYF. CDR3 bases: TGTGCCAGTAGTATGGGGGTCCGGAACTCTGGAAACACCATATATTTT.

The rearrangement joins TRBV5-1 to TRBJ2-5, with a weak D call TRBD1 (6 bases). This CDR3 region has 13 residues. In germline, CDR1 is SGHRS, CDR2 YFSETQ. V dropped 4 bases and J dropped 4 bases, with 11 bases sitting between them. CDR3 protein: CASSQTGGETQYF. The CDR3 nucleotides read TGCGCCAGCAGCCAGACAGGTGGAGAGACCCAGTACTTC.

Concerning this clone itself: A clone one base away is much larger, so this may be a read error. The chain links TRBV3-1 to TRBJ1-3; possibly TRBD1 for D (5 bases). The V and J ends lost 4 bases and 2 bases respectively, with 9 bases between them. CDR3 length equals 14 residues. The germline V gene has CDR1 LGHDT and CDR2 YNNKEL (reference sequence). CDR3 in amino acids: CASSPDIPGNTIYF. The CDR3 nucleotides read TGTGCCAGCAGCCCGGACATCCCTGGAAACACCATATATTTT.

This clone was counted between two and nine times. The genes are TRBV11-2 and TRBJ1-1; D is unresolved. Germline values: CDR1 SGHAT, CDR2 FQNNGV. This CDR3 has 15 amino acids. V lost 5 bases and J 1 base, leaving 14 bases between the germline ends. In DNA form, the CDR3 reads TGTGCCAGCAGCCAACGCCGGGCCGGGAACACTGAAGCTTTCTTT. Protein sequence: CASSQRRAGNTEAFF.

This clone appeared many times. The chain has TRBV5-1 and TRBJ2-7; D is ambiguous. The V gene lost 0 bases and the J gene lost 3 bases, with 10 bases spanning the gap. This CDR3 spans 14 amino acids. The V gene's germline CDR1 is SGHRS and CDR2 YFSETQ. CDR3 DNA: TGCGCCAGCAGCTTGGCCCCCGATAGCTACGAGCAGTACTTC. This translates into CASSLAPDSYEQYF.

The chain links TRBV6-4 to TRBJ2-2; maybe TRBD1 (5 bases). The CDR3 is made up of 14 amino acids. Germline loops: CDR1 MRHNA, CDR2 SNTAGT. Trimming shortened V by 3 bases and J by 5 bases, and 10 bases separated the two germline ends. CDR3 loop: CASSEGATTGELFF. Here the CDR3 DNA reads TGTGCCAGCAGTGAAGGGGCTACGACCGGGGAGCTGTTTTTT.

This clone came up many times. V and J are TRBV2 and TRBJ2-3, with D perhaps matching TRBD2 (5 bases). The CDR3 contains 14 residues. Germline V lookup: CDR1 SNHLY, CDR2 FYNNEI. V was cut by 7 bases and J by 2 bases, with 13 bases left in between. This CDR3 reads CASKREWATDTQYF. The CDR3 coding sequence is TGTGCCAGCAAAAGGGAGTGGGCCACAGATACGCAGTATTTT.

This clone was seen repeatedly, ten times or more. V and J are TRBV6-1 and TRBJ2-7; TRBD1 might be the D (6 bases). The V end lost 4 bases, the J end lost 0 bases, and 19 bases lay between the germline ends. The CDR3 runs to 17 residues. Germline V gene lookup returns CDR1 MNHNS and CDR2 SASEGT. The CDR3 here is CASSGGGQFYSSYEQYF. The DNA of the CDR3 is TGTGCCAGCAGTGGAGGTGGACAGTTTTATAGCTCCTACGAGCAGTACTTC.

This rearrangement joins TRBV6-1 to TRBJ1-5; tentatively, D is TRBD1 (6 bases). The ends were cut back, 7 bases at V and 0 bases at J, with 13 bases in the middle. The V gene's germline CDR1 is MNHNS and CDR2 SASEGT. The CDR3 runs 15 residues. As DNA, the CDR3 is TGTGCCAGCAAGCTGACAGGCTCTAGCAATCAGCCCCAGCATTTT. Protein sequence: CASKLTGSSNQPQHF.

CDR3 region: CASSPRDRGFLTNEKLFF. For the CDR3, the DNA is TGTGCCAGCTCACCACGGGACAGGGGGTTTTTAACTAATGAAAAACTGTTTTTT. The chain recombines TRBV18 with TRBJ1-4, with TRBD1 matching over 11 bases. Germline values: CDR1 KGHSH, CDR2 LQKENI. V shed 1 base and J 1 base; nucleotides not matched to a gene: 5. This CDR3 spans 18 amino acids.

The J gene is TRBJ2-1, the V gene TRBV7-3, with TRBD1 as a possible D gene (5 bases). V shed 2 bases and J shed 4 bases, with 9 bases lying between them. This CDR3 comprises 14 residues. CDR1 and CDR2 (germline): SGHTA, FQGTGA. CDR3 amino acids: CASSLAAGYNEQFF. DNA for the CDR3: TGTGCCAGCAGCTTAGCGGCAGGGTACAATGAGCAGTTCTTC.

This rearrangement joins TRBV30 to TRBJ1-3; D is uncertain. Germline V lookup: CDR1 GTSNPN, CDR2 SVGIG (reference sequence). Trimming took off 2 bases at V and 4 bases at J, with 12 bases between the two ends. The CDR3 is made up of 14 amino acids. DNA of the CDR3: TGTGCCTGGAGTATGGGAGGGTTCGGAAACACCATATATTTT. Translating it yields CAWSMGGFGNTIYF.

V and J are TRBV5-1 and TRBJ1-1, with unresolved D. The CDR3 totals 12 residues. Between the trimmed V and J ends, which lost 1 base and 3 bases, there was a span of 4 bases. Germline CDR1 is SGHRS and CDR2 is YFSETQ. CDR3 residues: CASSLLDTEAFF. CDR3 nucleotides: TGCGCCAGCAGCTTGTTGGACACTGAAGCTTTCTTT.

The gene calls are TRBV30 and TRBJ1-2; tentatively, D is TRBD1 (6 bases). The CDR3 runs to 14 residues. Germline V gene data show CDR1 as GTSNPN and CDR2 as SVGIG (reference sequence). The V end was cut by 2 bases, the J end by 4 bases, with 14 bases between. CDR3 in DNA: TGTGCCTGGAGTACTTCCGGGACATCCTATGGCTACACCTTC. Protein: CAWSTSGTSYGYTF.

This chain connects TRBV6-1 to TRBJ2-3; TRBD2 agrees at 9 bases. The CDR3 is 14 amino acids. The V gene end was trimmed by 6 bases and the J gene end by 5 bases; junction bases not matched to a gene: 6. Germline-derived CDR1 and CDR2 are MNHNS and SASEGT. In nucleotides, the CDR3 is TGTGCCAGCAGAGGCGGGGGGGCTATAGATACGCAGTATTTT. Protein product: CASRGGGAIDTQYF.